The clone carrying this T cell receptor beta chain was seen many times. What it binds is unknown. This sample is part of a study of naive and memory T cell subsets. An oligonucleotide containing a UMI was ligated to the 3' end of TCR cDNA. RNA was extracted from roughly 2.5 ml of whole blood of healthy adults. The length of the CDR3 is 14 residues. V lost 5 bases and J lost 7; bases outside the gene matches: 6. CDR1 SGHAT and CDR2 FQDESV come from the germline V gene (reference sequence). Four PCR rounds used nested alpha and beta constant region primers plus the SP2 primer. Blood and skin TCR RNA was reverse transcribed with alpha and beta constant primers. TCRdb recomputed calls from the 5' RACE reads with MiXCR, one row per CDR3 protein. The sample lists about 48,000 distinct CDR3 sequences, about 4.8% occurring once. The study, taken as a whole, reports: TCR transcript changes with activation or differentiation may affect this RNA method.

The chain uses TRBV11-1 and TRBJ2-1; TRBD2 agrees at 9 bases. This clonotype was sampled from a female donor in good health. Here the CDR3 reads CASSASGNRNEQFF. The CDR3 DNA reads TGTGCCAGCAGCGCTAGCGGGAATCGTAATGAGCAGTTCTTC.